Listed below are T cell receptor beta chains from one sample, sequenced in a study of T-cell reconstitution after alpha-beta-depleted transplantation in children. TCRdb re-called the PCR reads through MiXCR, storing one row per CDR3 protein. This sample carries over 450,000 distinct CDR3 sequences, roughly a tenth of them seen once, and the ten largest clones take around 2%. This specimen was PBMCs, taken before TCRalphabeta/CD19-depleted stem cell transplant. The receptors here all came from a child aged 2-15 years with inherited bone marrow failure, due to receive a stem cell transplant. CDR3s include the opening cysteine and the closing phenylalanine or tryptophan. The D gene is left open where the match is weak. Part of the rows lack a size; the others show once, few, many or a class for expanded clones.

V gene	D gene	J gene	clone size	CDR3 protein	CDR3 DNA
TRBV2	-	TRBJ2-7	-	CASRPSGRDEQYF	TGTGCCAGCAGGCCATCGGGTCGCGACGAGCAGTACTTC
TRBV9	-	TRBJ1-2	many	CASSGQEGAYGYTF	TGTGCCAGCAGCGGACAGGAGGGAGCCTATGGCTACACCTTC
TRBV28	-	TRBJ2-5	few	CASSLEAPSGYQETQYF	TGTGCCAGCAGTTTGGAGGCCCCAAGCGGGTACCAAGAGACCCAGTACTTC
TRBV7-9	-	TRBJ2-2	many	CASSFGRGNTGELFF	TGTGCCAGCAGCTTCGGCAGGGGAAACACCGGGGAGCTGTTTTTT
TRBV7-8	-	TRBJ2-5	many	CASGGGGAYETQYF	TGTGCCAGCGGTGGAGGGGGCGCTTACGAGACCCAGTACTTC
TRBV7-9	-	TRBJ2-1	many	CASSLGEHGSYNEQFF	TGTGCCAGCAGCTTAGGGGAACACGGCTCCTACAATGAGCAGTTCTTC
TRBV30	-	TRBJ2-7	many	CAWSGDYEQYF	TGTGCCTGGAGTGGGGACTACGAGCAGTACTTC
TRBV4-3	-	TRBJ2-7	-	CASSQDREFEQYF	TGCGCCAGCAGCCAAGATAGGGAGTTTGAGCAGTACTTC
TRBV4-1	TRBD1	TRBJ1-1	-	CASSQTTGGTPAEAFF	TGCGCCAGCAGCCAAACCACAGGGGGAACTCCAGCTGAAGCTTTCTTT
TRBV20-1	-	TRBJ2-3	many	CSARVPAYSTDTQYF	TGCAGTGCTAGAGTGCCAGCCTATAGCACAGATACGCAGTATTTT
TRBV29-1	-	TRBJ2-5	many	CSVEPGKETQYF	TGCAGCGTTGAACCAGGGAAAGAGACCCAGTACTTC
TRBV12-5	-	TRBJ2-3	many	CASGLLTPFGIQYF	TGTGCTAGTGGTTTGTTAACTCCCTTCGGAATTCAGTATTTT
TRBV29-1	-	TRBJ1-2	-	CSVQDPRSYGYTF	TGCAGCGTTCAGGACCCAAGGAGCTATGGCTACACCTTC
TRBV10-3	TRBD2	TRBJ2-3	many	CAIKSGDGGGTDTQYF	TGTGCCATCAAGAGTGGGGACGGCGGGGGGACAGATACGCAGTATTTT
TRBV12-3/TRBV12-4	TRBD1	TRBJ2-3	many	CASSLGGGQGEDTQYF	TGTGCCAGCAGTTTGGGTGGTGGACAGGGTGAGGATACGCAGTATTTT
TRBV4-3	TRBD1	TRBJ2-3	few	CASSQDWDSQGGTDTQYF	TGCGCCAGCAGCCAAGATTGGGACAGTCAAGGGGGCACAGATACGCAGTATTTT
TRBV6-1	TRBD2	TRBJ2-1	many	CASNHFPPSGSGDEQFF	TGTGCCAGCAACCACTTCCCTCCTAGCGGGAGTGGGGATGAGCAGTTCTTC
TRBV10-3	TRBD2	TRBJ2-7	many	CAISGLADNYEQYF	TGTGCCATCAGCGGACTAGCGGACAACTACGAGCAGTACTTC
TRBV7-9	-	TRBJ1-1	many	CASSYEPENTEAFF	TGTGCCAGCAGCTATGAACCCGAGAACACTGAAGCTTTCTTT
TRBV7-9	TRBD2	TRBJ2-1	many	CASSSRAGAYNEQFF	TGTGCCAGCAGCTCCCGGGCGGGAGCTTACAATGAGCAGTTCTTC
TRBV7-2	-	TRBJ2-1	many	CASRLGLNEQFF	TGTGCCAGCAGACTAGGTTTGAATGAGCAGTTCTTC
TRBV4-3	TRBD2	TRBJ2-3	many	CASSQDSRAGGPRTQYF	TGCGCCAGCAGCCAAGATAGCAGGGCGGGAGGGCCTAGAACGCAGTATTTT
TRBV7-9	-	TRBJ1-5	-	CASSLDQVPSQPQHF	TGTGCCAGCAGCTTAGACCAGGTTCCTAGTCAGCCCCAGCATTTT
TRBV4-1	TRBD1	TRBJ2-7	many	CASSQAATGLGEQYF	TGCGCCAGCAGCCAAGCTGCGACAGGGCTCGGCGAGCAGTACTTC
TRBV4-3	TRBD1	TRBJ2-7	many	CASSQGRQGAMYEQYF	TGCGCCAGCAGCCAAGGGCGACAGGGGGCAATGTACGAGCAGTACTTC
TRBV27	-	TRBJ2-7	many	CASSLRARNPYEQYF	TGTGCCAGCAGTTTACGGGCGAGAAACCCCTACGAGCAGTACTTC
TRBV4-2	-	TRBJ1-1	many	CASSHIDRPNTEAFF	TGTGCCAGCAGCCACATTGACAGACCGAACACTGAAGCTTTCTTT
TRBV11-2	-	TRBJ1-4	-	CASSHRSGLIGEKLFF	TGTGCCAGCAGCCATAGATCAGGCTTAATTGGAGAAAAACTGTTTTTT
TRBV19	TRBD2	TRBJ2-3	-	CASSKGLATDTQYF	TGTGCCAGTAGTAAAGGACTAGCGACAGATACGCAGTATTTT
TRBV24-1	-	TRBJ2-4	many	CATSPGAGNIQYF	TGTGCCACCAGTCCAGGGGCAGGAAACATTCAGTACTTC
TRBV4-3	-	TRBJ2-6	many	CASSQEPGANVLTF	TGCGCCAGCAGCCAAGAACCCGGGGCCAACGTCCTGACTTTC
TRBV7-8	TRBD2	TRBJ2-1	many	CASSLQSKGGNEQFF	TGTGCCAGCAGCTTACAGTCCAAGGGAGGGAATGAGCAGTTCTTC
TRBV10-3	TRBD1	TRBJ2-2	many	CAISDPRTGGTGELFF	TGTGCCATCAGTGACCCCCGGACAGGGGGCACCGGGGAGCTGTTTTTT
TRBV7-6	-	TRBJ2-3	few	CASSLGDWQGGDTQYF	TGTGCCAGCAGCTTAGGAGACTGGCAGGGCGGGGATACGCAGTATTTT
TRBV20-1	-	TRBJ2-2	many	CSASPVNTGELFF	TGCAGTGCTAGTCCGGTAAACACCGGGGAGCTGTTTTTT
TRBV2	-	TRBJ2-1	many	CASSDLSYNEQFF	TGTGCCAGCAGTGACTTGTCCTACAATGAGCAGTTCTTC
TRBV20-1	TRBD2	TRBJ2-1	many	CSALISTSGHNEQFF	TGCAGTGCCCTTATATCGACTAGCGGGCACAATGAGCAGTTCTTC
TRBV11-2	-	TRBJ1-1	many	CASSNPTEAFF	TGTGCCAGCAGTAATCCAACCGAAGCTTTCTTT
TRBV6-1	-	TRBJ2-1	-	CASRGAGTLLNEQFF	TGTGCCAGCAGGGGAGCGGGCACCCTGCTCAATGAGCAGTTCTTC
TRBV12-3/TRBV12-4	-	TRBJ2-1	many	CASSSTGYNEQFF	TGTGCCAGCAGTTCCACAGGGTACAATGAGCAGTTCTTC
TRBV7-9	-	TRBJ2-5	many	CASSSLTSFQETQYF	TGTGCCAGCAGCTCCCTAACTAGCTTCCAAGAGACCCAGTACTTC
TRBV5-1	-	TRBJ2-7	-	CASSGSGHRYEQYF	TGCGCCAGCAGCGGATCGGGACATCGTTACGAGCAGTACTTC
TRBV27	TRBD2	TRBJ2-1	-	CASTLTPSGKYNEQFF	TGTGCCAGCACTTTGACGCCTAGCGGAAAATACAATGAGCAGTTCTTC
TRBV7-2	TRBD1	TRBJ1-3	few	CASSLIQGGSGNTIYF	TGTGCCAGCAGCTTGATACAGGGGGGCTCTGGAAACACCATATATTTT
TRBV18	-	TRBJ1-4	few	CASSPPPGGVNEKLFF	TGTGCCAGCTCACCCCCCCCCGGCGGGGTTAATGAAAAACTGTTTTTT
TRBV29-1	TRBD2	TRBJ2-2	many	CSVAQTSGRSTGELFF	TGCAGCGTTGCCCAGACTAGCGGGAGGTCCACCGGGGAGCTGTTTTTT
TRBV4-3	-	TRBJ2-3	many	CASSQEFPRVLGIGTQYF	TGCGCCAGCAGCCAAGAATTTCCTAGGGTGTTGGGTATCGGTACGCAGTATTTT
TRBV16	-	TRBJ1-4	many	CASSQDRLNEKLFF	TGTGCCAGCAGCCAGGACCGTCTTAATGAAAAACTGTTTTTT
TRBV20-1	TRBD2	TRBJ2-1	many	CSARDGTSGYNEQFF	TGCAGTGCTAGAGATGGGACTAGCGGGTACAATGAGCAGTTCTTC
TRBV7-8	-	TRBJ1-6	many	CASSLRFHYNSPLHF	TGTGCCAGCAGCTTAAGGTTCCATTATAATTCACCCCTCCACTTT
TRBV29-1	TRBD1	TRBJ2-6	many	CSVDRGQPGANVLTF	TGCAGCGTCGACAGGGGTCAGCCTGGGGCCAACGTCCTGACTTTC
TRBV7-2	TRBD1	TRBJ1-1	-	CASRLQGNVNTEAFF	TGTGCCAGCAGATTACAGGGGAACGTGAACACTGAAGCTTTCTTT
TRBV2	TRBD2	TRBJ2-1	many	CASWGREGSNEQFF	TGTGCCAGCTGGGGGCGGGAGGGCTCCAATGAGCAGTTCTTC
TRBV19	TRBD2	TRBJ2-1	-	CASSKLAKGTNEQFF	TGTGCCAGTAGTAAACTAGCGAAGGGGACGAATGAGCAGTTCTTC
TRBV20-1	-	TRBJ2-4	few	CSASSGTQLPKNIQYF	TGCAGTGCTAGTTCCGGCACACAGTTACCCAAAAACATTCAGTACTTC
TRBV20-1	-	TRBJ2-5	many	CSASIRETQYF	TGCAGTGCTAGTATCCGTGAGACCCAGTACTTC
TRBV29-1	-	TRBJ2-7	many	CSVVETSTYEQYF	TGCAGCGTTGTGGAGACATCTACCTACGAGCAGTACTTC